The 32 T cell receptor beta chains presented below share a single source sample, sequenced in a study of beta chain features in type 1 diabetes. Study-wide findings and caveats: TCRB CDR3s were moderately but significantly shorter in Type 1 diabetes patients in all four CD4+ subsets.

Expressed TCRB transcripts were sequenced because the isolated RNA had all been reverse transcribed beforehand. The assay was immunoSEQ multiplex PCR, and TCRdb's table has in-frame clones only and misses some. The sample contains 200,000 to 250,000 clones, about 15% of which appear only once. These receptors lack a known antigen. The sequencing sample was made of naive CD4+ T cells from blood. The receptors come from a man aged 25 to 40 with type 1 diabetes.

A note on this clone: Other DNA sequences within the sample encode an identical CDR3. V and J are TRBV5-1 and TRBJ1-5; perhaps TRBD1 as D (6 bases). Germline lookup yields CDR1 SGHRS and CDR2 YFSETQ. Trimming cost V 0 bases and J 6 bases, with 13 bases left between them. The CDR3 totals 15 residues. The CDR3 nucleotides are TGCGCCAGCAGCTTGGAGGGGGGGGCAGGTCAGCCCCAGCATTTT. This sequence encodes CASSLEGGAGQPQHF.

The chain couples TRBV7-2 to TRBJ2-3, with 9 bases identical to TRBD2. With 6 bases clipped from V and 0 bases from J, the junction kept 4 bases outside the gene matches. CDR1 SGHTA and CDR2 FQGNSA come from the germline V gene. The CDR3 is made up of 15 amino acids. The CDR3 region is CASRLTSGSTDTQYF. For the CDR3, the DNA is TGTGCCAGCAGATTAACTAGCGGGAGCACAGATACGCAGTATTTT.

V and J are TRBV10-3 and TRBJ1-2; a possible D gene is TRBD1 (5 bases). This CDR3 contains 12 residues. Between the trimmed V and J ends, which lost 4 bases and 7 bases, there was a span of 10 bases. Germline CDR1 reads ENHRY; CDR2 reads SYGVKD. The CDR3 spells CAISGDGAGYTF. CDR3 coding DNA: TGTGCCATCAGTGGGGATGGGGCTGGCTACACCTTC.

This clone has a handful of counts. The chain couples TRBV19 to TRBJ1-2, with 7 bases identical to TRBD1. Germline V gene lookup returns CDR1 LNHDA and CDR2 SQIVND (reference sequence). The length of the CDR3 is 16 residues. V was clipped by 4 bases and J by 5 bases; unmatched bases: 13. This CDR3 reads CASSNRGRGGLYGYTF. The CDR3, as DNA: TGTGCCAGTAGTAATCGGGGGAGAGGGGGCTTGTATGGCTACACCTTC.

This clone was counted only a few times. J is TRBJ2-2 and V is TRBV30, with D perhaps matching TRBD1 (5 bases). Germline-derived CDR1 and CDR2 are GTSNPN and SVGIG (reference sequence). The V end was cut by 0 bases, the J end by 4 bases, with 9 bases between. There are 14 residues in the CDR3. The CDR3, as DNA: TGTGCCTGGAGTGTAGCCAGGGCCACCGGGGAGCTGTTTTTT. Amino acid sequence: CAWSVARATGELFF.

The V gene is TRBV19, the J gene TRBJ2-2; no reliable D call. Germline CDR1 is LNHDA and CDR2 is SQIVND (reference sequence). The V gene lost 7 bases and the J gene lost 1 base, with 10 bases spanning the gap. The CDR3 is made up of 14 amino acids. CDR3 protein: CASMLTVNTGELFF. The DNA for the CDR3 is TGTGCCAGTATGCTAACAGTGAACACCGGGGAGCTGTTTTTT.

With respect to this clone: Other DNA sequences from this sample encode an identical CDR3 as well. The chain is built from TRBV11-2 and TRBJ2-7; D is unclear. Germline V lookup: CDR1 SGHAT, CDR2 FQNNGV. CDR3 length equals 12 residues. Trimming removed 5 bases from V and 4 bases from J, with 9 bases in between. The CDR3 DNA is TGTGCCAGCAGCCCTACTGGTTACGAGCAGTACTTC. Encoded protein: CASSPTGYEQYF.

J is TRBJ1-1 and V is TRBV29-1; possibly TRBD1 for D (6 bases). The germline V gene encodes CDR1 SQVTM and CDR2 ANQGSEA. V was trimmed by 5 bases and J by 1 base, leaving 8 bases between them. The CDR3 spans 12 residues. CDR3 sequence: CSVLTGNTEAFF. The CDR3 region has the DNA TGCAGCGTTTTGACAGGGAACACTGAAGCTTTCTTT.

The rearrangement links TRBV7-9 to TRBJ1-1; perhaps TRBD1 as D (6 bases). V lost 0 bases and J 4 bases, leaving 6 bases between the germline ends. CDR3 length: 13 residues. CDR1 is SEHNR and CDR2 is FQNEAQ in the germline V gene (reference sequence). CDR3 bases: TGTGCCAGCAGCTTAGCGGACAGCACTGAAGCTTTCTTT. This translates into CASSLADSTEAFF.

This clone has just a few counts. V and J are TRBV30 and TRBJ1-1; possible D gene TRBD1, 6 bases. This CDR3 is 16 amino acids long. Per the germline V gene, CDR1 is GTSNPN and CDR2 is SVGIG (reference sequence). The V and J ends lost 0 bases and 4 bases respectively, with 18 bases between them. The CDR3 loop is CAWSVAGVRGITEAFF. Here the CDR3 DNA reads TGTGCCTGGAGTGTTGCAGGGGTTCGGGGAATCACTGAAGCTTTCTTT.

This clone was observed a handful of times. The chain has TRBV4-2 and TRBJ2-7; the D gene is possibly TRBD1 (6 bases). The germline V gene has CDR1 LGHNA and CDR2 YNFKEQ. The CDR3 is made up of 15 amino acids. V lost 2 bases to trimming and J lost 3 bases, with 14 bases between them. The CDR3 region is CASSQLIQGSYEQYF. Written as DNA, the CDR3 is TGTGCCAGCAGCCAATTGATTCAGGGGAGCTACGAGCAGTACTTC.

The table lists this clone with a few counts. The rearrangement links TRBV5-1 to TRBJ2-5; 10 bases are shared with TRBD2. This CDR3 has 15 residues. Trimming removed 0 bases from V and 1 base from J; junction bases left unmatched: 0. Germline values: CDR1 SGHRS, CDR2 YFSETQ. For the CDR3, the DNA is TGCGCCAGCAGCTTGGCTAGCGGGGGCCAAGAGACCCAGTACTTC. Translated: CASSLASGGQETQYF.

This clone has just a few counts. The genes are TRBV30 and TRBJ2-1, with D uncertain. V dropped 1 base and J dropped 4 bases, with 11 bases sitting between them. The CDR3 is 14 residues long. Germline V gene data show CDR1 as GTSNPN and CDR2 as SVGIG (reference sequence). CDR3 residues: CAWSEAFSYNEQFF. CDR3 DNA: TGTGCCTGGAGTGAAGCGTTCAGTTACAATGAGCAGTTCTTC.

This chain joins TRBV4-1 and TRBJ2-3; D gene uncertain. The ends were cut back, 2 bases at V and 1 base at J, with 16 bases in the middle. Per the germline V gene, CDR1 is MGHRA and CDR2 is YSYEKL. The length of the CDR3 is 17 residues. CDR3 in amino acids: CASSQQELTSGTDTQYF. DNA of the CDR3: TGCGCCAGCAGCCAACAAGAACTCACCTCTGGCACAGATACGCAGTATTTT.

This chain connects TRBV7-9 to TRBJ2-5; D remains ambiguous. CDR1 is SEHNR and CDR2 is FQNEAQ in the germline V gene (reference sequence). There are 12 residues in the CDR3. The V and J ends lost 5 bases and 4 bases respectively, with 8 bases between them. The CDR3: CASSPQAETQYF. The CDR3 DNA reads TGTGCCAGCAGCCCTCAGGCAGAGACCCAGTACTTC.

The chain carries TRBV18 and TRBJ1-5; a weak D match, TRBD1 (6 bases). Germline values: CDR1 KGHSH, CDR2 LQKENI. This CDR3 has 16 amino acids. Trimming took off 3 bases at V and 3 bases at J, with 15 bases between the two ends. For the CDR3, the DNA is TGTGCCAGCTCACCCACCTGGACAGATCACAATCAGCCCCAGCATTTT. It specifies CASSPTWTDHNQPQHF.

The J gene is TRBJ1-5, the V gene TRBV7-9; no clear D gene. Looked up from germline, CDR1 is SEHNR and CDR2 is FQNEAQ (reference sequence). V was pared by 5 bases and J by 2 bases, with 7 bases between. The CDR3 contains 13 residues. The CDR3 DNA is TGTGCCAGCAGCGGCAATGGCAATCAGCCCCAGCATTTT. Translation gives CASSGNGNQPQHF.

The chain has TRBV28 and TRBJ2-3, with D possibly TRBD2 on 6 matching bases. The germline V gene encodes CDR1 MDHEN and CDR2 SYDVKM. CDR3 length: 15 amino acids. V was clipped by 4 bases and J by 8 bases, with 19 bases between them. The DNA of the CDR3 is TGTGCCAGCAGTTGGAGGGCCCTAAGGAGGGGTACGCAGTATTTT. Its protein is CASSWRALRRGTQYF.

V is TRBV9 and J is TRBJ2-3; D might be TRBD2 (5 bases). The V end lost 6 bases, the J end lost 4 bases, and 21 bases lay between the germline ends. The CDR3 length is 16 residues. The germline CDR1 and CDR2 sequences are SGDLS and YYNGEE. The CDR3 DNA reads as TGTGCCAGCAACTCCCCCCAAGGAGGTTTCGCAGATACGCAGTATTTT. Translated: CASNSPQGGFADTQYF.

V gene TRBV5-1 combines with J gene TRBJ2-7; TRBD1 might be the D (6 bases). Trimming removed 2 bases from V and 2 bases from J, with 11 bases in between. The CDR3 consists of 14 residues. CDR1 and CDR2 (germline): SGHRS, YFSETQ. CDR3 in amino acids: CASSFGTTTYEQYF. CDR3 sequence (DNA): TGCGCCAGCAGCTTCGGGACAACTACCTACGAGCAGTACTTC.

The table lists this clone with a few counts. This chain joins TRBV29-1 and TRBJ2-3; the match to TRBD2 covers 14 bases. The V and J ends lost 4 bases and 4 bases, in that order; junction bases with no gene match: 1. The germline gives CDR1 SQVTM, CDR2 ANQGSEA. This CDR3 has 14 amino acids. This CDR3 reads CSVGGLAGADTQYF. CDR3 in DNA: TGCAGCGTTGGGGGACTAGCGGGAGCAGATACGCAGTATTTT.

The chain has TRBV4-3 and TRBJ2-1, with 12 bases that match TRBD2. Germline lookup yields CDR1 LGHNA and CDR2 YSLEER. The length of the CDR3 is 17 residues. The V and J ends lost 1 base and 9 bases, in that order; junction bases with no gene match: 10. This CDR3 reads CASSQARTSGISGEQFF. The CDR3 coding sequence is TGCGCCAGCAGCCAAGCTAGGACTAGCGGGATAAGCGGTGAGCAGTTCTTC.

This clone occurred a few times. The chain links TRBV18 to TRBJ2-3, with 7 bases lining up with TRBD1. J lost 2 bases, V lost 6 bases, and 5 bases had no gene match. Germline V lookup: CDR1 KGHSH, CDR2 LQKENI. The CDR3 totals 14 residues. The CDR3 nucleotides are TGTGCCAGCTCGCCGACAGGGTCCACAGATACGCAGTATTTT. Amino acids: CASSPTGSTDTQYF.

This rearrangement joins TRBV10-3 to TRBJ1-1; D remains ambiguous. Germline CDR1 reads ENHRY; CDR2 reads SYGVKD. Between the trimmed V and J ends, which lost 2 bases and 8 bases, there was a span of 6 bases. The CDR3 covers 11 residues. The CDR3: CAISENSEAFF. The CDR3 nucleotides read TGTGCCATCAGTGAGAACAGCGAAGCTTTCTTT.

This clone occurred a few times. This rearrangement joins TRBV5-1 to TRBJ2-7; D is perhaps TRBD2 (7 bases). The length of the CDR3 is 14 residues. The V end lost 3 bases, the J end lost 5 bases, and 15 bases lay between the germline ends. Germline lookup yields CDR1 SGHRS and CDR2 YFSETQ. In DNA, the CDR3 is TGCGCCAGCAGCTGGGGGGGCGGGTCGAACGAGCAGTACTTC. Translating it yields CASSWGGGSNEQYF.

This chain links TRBV10-3 with TRBJ2-1; perhaps TRBD2 as D (6 bases). The CDR3 has 14 residues. Trimming removed 10 bases at V and 7 bases at J, with 20 bases between. The germline CDR1 and CDR2 sequences are ENHRY and SYGVKD. CDR3 nucleotide sequence: TGTGCCACCATTAGCGGCACAGCCGGGAATGAGCAGTTCTTC. Protein product: CATISGTAGNEQFF.

CDR3 bases: TGCGCCAGCAGCTTGGATCTAGCGGGAGCCACCGGGGAGCTGTTTTTT. Its protein is CASSLDLAGATGELFF. This rearrangement joins TRBV5-1 to TRBJ2-2; 10 positions agree with TRBD2. The V segment lost 0 bases and the J segment 4 bases; nucleotides outside the gene matches: 3. CDR1 SGHRS and CDR2 YFSETQ come from the germline V gene. This CDR3 region has 16 residues.

This clone appeared a few times. The chain employs TRBV27 and TRBJ1-1, with 9 bases aligning to TRBD1. The CDR3 is made up of 15 amino acids. V was pared by 0 bases and J by 5 bases, with 4 bases of the junction left unmatched. Per the germline V gene, CDR1 is MNHEY and CDR2 is SMNVEV (reference sequence). CDR3 amino acids: CASSLSYRGRTEAFF. In DNA form, the CDR3 reads TGTGCCAGCAGTTTATCTTACAGGGGGCGAACTGAAGCTTTCTTT.

This clone was counted only a few times. The chain employs TRBV18 and TRBJ1-4; D remains unclear. The V gene lost 3 bases and the J gene lost 8 bases, with 10 bases spanning the gap. Germline V lookup: CDR1 KGHSH, CDR2 LQKENI. This CDR3 spans 13 amino acids. CDR3 sequence: CASSPRVEEKLFF. For the CDR3, the DNA is TGTGCCAGCTCACCGAGGGTGGAAGAAAAACTGTTTTTT.

The rearrangement uses TRBV30 and TRBJ2-5; possible D gene TRBD1, 5 bases. Between the trimmed V and J ends, which lost 0 bases and 6 bases, there was a span of 8 bases. Germline V gives CDR1 GTSNPN, CDR2 SVGIG (reference sequence). The CDR3 length is 12 residues. CDR3 in amino acids: CAWSVSGKTQYF. Written as DNA, the CDR3 is TGTGCCTGGAGTGTATCAGGGAAGACCCAGTACTTC.

This clone was counted between two and nine times. This CDR3 is CASSSGSGEQYF. The CDR3 nucleotides are TGTGCCAGCAGCTCGGGATCTGGCGAGCAGTACTTC. V gene TRBV7-9 combines with J gene TRBJ2-7; D might be TRBD2 (5 bases). Germline CDR1 SEHNR, CDR2 FQNEAQ (reference sequence). The CDR3 length is 12 residues. The ends were cut back, 4 bases at V and 6 bases at J, with 10 bases in the middle.

The chain links TRBV4-2 to TRBJ1-4; no clear D gene. The germline CDR1 and CDR2 sequences are LGHNA and YNFKEQ. The V and J ends lost 4 bases and 4 bases respectively, with 16 bases between them. The CDR3 contains 16 residues. The CDR3 sequence is CASSREAGRLNEKLFF. The CDR3 DNA reads TGTGCCAGCAGCCGGGAGGCCGGACGGCTTAATGAAAAACTGTTTTTT.